Presented here are 5 T cell receptor beta chains from one specimen sequenced in a study of beta chain features in type 1 diabetes. Study-level findings and limits: All four CD4+ subsets of Type 1 diabetes patients contained TCRB CDR3s that were moderately but significantly shorter.

What was sequenced were expressed TCRB transcripts, since all of the isolated RNA had been reverse transcribed. Method: immunoSEQ multiplex PCR; TCRdb's copy keeps in-frame clones and lacks some. Found here are some 150,000 clones, roughly an eighth of them singletons; the top ten hold approximately 1.3%. The antigens for these receptors are not known. Sequencing was done on a sample of central memory CD4+ T cells from blood. All receptors derive from a man in his late teens or twenties with type 1 diabetes.

The CDR3 DNA reads TGTGCCAGCTCACCACGGGTGGAGACCCAGTACTTC. Protein sequence: CASSPRVETQYF. The chain recombines TRBV18 with TRBJ2-5; D is ambiguous. With 1 base removed from V and 5 bases from J, the gap between germline ends came to 5 bases. Germline V gives CDR1 KGHSH, CDR2 LQKENI. This CDR3 is 12 amino acids long. The full variable domain, completed using reference TRBV18 and TRBJ2-5, is NAGVMQNPRHLVRRRGQEARLRCSPMKGHSHVYWYRQLPEEGLKFMVYLQKENIIDESGMPKERFSAEFPKEGPSILRIQQVVRGDSAAYFCASSPRVETQYFGPGTRLLVL.

The J gene is TRBJ1-1, the V gene TRBV30, with D possibly being TRBD1 (5 bases). Germline V gives CDR1 GTSNPN, CDR2 SVGIG (reference sequence). Between the trimmed V and J ends, which lost 2 bases and 9 bases, there was a span of 16 bases. The CDR3 runs 13 residues. The CDR3, as DNA: TGTGCCTGGAGTAATGGGGCAACCCAAAAAGCTTTCTTT. Its translation: CAWSNGATQKAFF. Looking up the rest from reference TRBV30 and TRBJ1-1 gives the full variable domain: SQTIHQWPATLVQPVGSPLSLECTVEGTSNPNLYWYRQAAGRGLQLLFYSVGIGQISSEVPQNLSASRPQDRQFILSSKKLLLSDSGFYLCAWSNGATQKAFFGQGTRLTVV.

This clone was seen a few times. Different DNA sequences within this sample yield the same CDR3. The V and J genes are TRBV30 and TRBJ2-5, with D uncertain. The germline V gene has CDR1 GTSNPN and CDR2 SVGIG (reference sequence). The CDR3 runs to 11 residues. V was cut by 0 bases and J by 5 bases, with 4 bases left in between. The CDR3, as DNA: TGTGCCTGGAGTGTACAGGAGACCCAGTACTTC. Encoded protein: CAWSVQETQYF.

This clone has only a few counts. V gene TRBV5-4 combines with J gene TRBJ2-4, with D perhaps matching TRBD1 (6 bases). The CDR3 consists of 11 residues. V dropped 3 bases and J dropped 11 bases, with 9 bases sitting between them. In germline, CDR1 is SGHNT, CDR2 YYREEE (reference sequence). The CDR3 loop is CASSSGQLQYF. The CDR3 bases are TGTGCCAGCAGCTCGGGACAACTTCAGTACTTC.

This clone was counted at least ten times. The rearrangement links TRBV14 to TRBJ1-2; D may be TRBD1 (6 bases). This CDR3 comprises 15 residues. V lost 4 bases and J lost 4, with 16 bases in between. CDR1 is SGHDN and CDR2 is FVKESK in the germline V gene. This CDR3 reads CASSPKWTAVYGYTF. DNA of the CDR3: TGTGCCAGCAGCCCGAAATGGACAGCGGTCTATGGCTACACCTTC.